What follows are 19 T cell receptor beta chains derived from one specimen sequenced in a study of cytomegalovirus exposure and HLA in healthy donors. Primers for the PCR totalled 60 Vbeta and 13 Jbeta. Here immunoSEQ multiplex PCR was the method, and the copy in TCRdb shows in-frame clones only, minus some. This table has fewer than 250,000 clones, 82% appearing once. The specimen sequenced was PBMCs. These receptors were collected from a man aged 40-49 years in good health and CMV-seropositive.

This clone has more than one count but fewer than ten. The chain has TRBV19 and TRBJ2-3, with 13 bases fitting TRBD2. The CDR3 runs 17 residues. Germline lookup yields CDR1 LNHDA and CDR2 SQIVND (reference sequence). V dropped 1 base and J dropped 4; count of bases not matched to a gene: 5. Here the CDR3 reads CASSIALLAGGADTQYF. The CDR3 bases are TGTGCCAGTAGTATAGCCTTACTAGCGGGAGGGGCAGATACGCAGTATTTT.

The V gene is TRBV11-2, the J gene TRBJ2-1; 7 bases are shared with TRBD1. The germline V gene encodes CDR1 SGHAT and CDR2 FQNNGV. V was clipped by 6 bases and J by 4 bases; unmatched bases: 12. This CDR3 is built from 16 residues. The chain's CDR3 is CASRSSGGIGYNEQFF. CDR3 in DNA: TGTGCCAGCAGGTCTTCAGGGGGAATCGGGTACAATGAGCAGTTCTTC.

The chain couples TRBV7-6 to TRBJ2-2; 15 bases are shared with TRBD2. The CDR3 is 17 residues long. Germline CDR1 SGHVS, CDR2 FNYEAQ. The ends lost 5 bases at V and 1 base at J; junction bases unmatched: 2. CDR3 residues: CASSGGLAGGNTGELFF. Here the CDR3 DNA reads TGTGCCAGCAGCGGGGGACTAGCGGGAGGGAACACCGGGGAGCTGTTTTTT. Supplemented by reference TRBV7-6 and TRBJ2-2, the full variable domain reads GAGVSQSPRYKVTKRGQDVALRCDPISGHVSLYWYRQALGQGPEFLTYFNYEAQQDKSGLPNDRFSAERPEGSISTLTIQRTEQRDSAMYRCASSGGLAGGNTGELFFGEGSRLTVL.

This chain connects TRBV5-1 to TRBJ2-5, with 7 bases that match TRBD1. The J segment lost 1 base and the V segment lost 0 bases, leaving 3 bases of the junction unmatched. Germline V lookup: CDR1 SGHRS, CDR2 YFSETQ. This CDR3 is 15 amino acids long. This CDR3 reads CASSLEGTVQETQYF. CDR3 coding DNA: TGCGCCAGCAGCTTGGAAGGGACAGTCCAAGAGACCCAGTACTTC.

CDR3 nucleotide sequence: TGCAGCGTTGAAGATGGACTAGCGGGAGGGCCGGAGACCCAGTACTTC. As protein: CSVEDGLAGGPETQYF. J is TRBJ2-5 and V is TRBV29-1, with TRBD2 matching 15 bases. Per the germline V gene, CDR1 is SQVTM and CDR2 is ANQGSEA. V shed 0 bases and J 5 bases; nucleotides not matched to a gene: 4. This CDR3 has 16 residues. Combining the CDR3 with reference TRBV29-1 and TRBJ2-5 gives the whole variable domain SAVISQKPSRDICQRGTSLTIQCQVDSQVTMMFWYRQQPGQSLTLIATANQGSEATYESGFVIDKFPISRPNLTFSTLTVSNMSPEDSSIYLCSVEDGLAGGPETQYFGPGTRLLVL.

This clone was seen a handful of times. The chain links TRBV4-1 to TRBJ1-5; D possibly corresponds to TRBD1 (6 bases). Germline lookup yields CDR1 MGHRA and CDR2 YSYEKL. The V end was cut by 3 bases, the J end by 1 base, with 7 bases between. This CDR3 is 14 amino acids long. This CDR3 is CASSHGQSNQPQHF. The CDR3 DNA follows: TGCGCCAGCAGCCACGGACAGAGCAATCAGCCCCAGCATTTT.

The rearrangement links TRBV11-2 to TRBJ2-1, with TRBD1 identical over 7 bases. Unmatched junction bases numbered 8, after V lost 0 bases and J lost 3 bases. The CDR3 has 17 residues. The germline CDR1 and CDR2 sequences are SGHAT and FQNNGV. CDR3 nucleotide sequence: TGTGCCAGCAGCTTAGATCGATATTCAGGGGGCTACAATGAGCAGTTCTTC. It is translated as CASSLDRYSGGYNEQFF.

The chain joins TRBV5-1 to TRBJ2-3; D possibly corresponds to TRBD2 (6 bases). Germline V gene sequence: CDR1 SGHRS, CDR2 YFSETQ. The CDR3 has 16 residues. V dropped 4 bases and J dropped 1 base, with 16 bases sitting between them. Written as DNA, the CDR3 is TGCGCCAGCAGCCCCCAACGGGGGATCGGCACAGATACGCAGTATTTT. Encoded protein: CASSPQRGIGTDTQYF.

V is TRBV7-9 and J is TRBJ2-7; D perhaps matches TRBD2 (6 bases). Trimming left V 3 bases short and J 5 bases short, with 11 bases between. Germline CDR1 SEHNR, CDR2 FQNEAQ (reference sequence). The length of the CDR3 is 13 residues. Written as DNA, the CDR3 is TGTGCCAGCAGCTTGGGGACTGTTAACGAGCAGTACTTC. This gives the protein CASSLGTVNEQYF.

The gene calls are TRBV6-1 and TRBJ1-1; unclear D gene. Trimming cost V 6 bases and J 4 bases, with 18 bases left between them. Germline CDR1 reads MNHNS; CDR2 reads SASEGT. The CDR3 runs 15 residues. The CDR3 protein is CASRTWAQSGTEAFF. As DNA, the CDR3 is TGTGCCAGCAGGACCTGGGCCCAAAGCGGCACTGAAGCTTTCTTT.

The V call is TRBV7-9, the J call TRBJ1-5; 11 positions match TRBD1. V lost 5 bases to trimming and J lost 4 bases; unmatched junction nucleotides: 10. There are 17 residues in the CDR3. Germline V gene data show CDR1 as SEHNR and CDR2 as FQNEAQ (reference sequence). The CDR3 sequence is CASSPSWGQGVNQPQHF. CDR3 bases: TGTGCCAGCAGCCCTAGCTGGGGACAGGGGGTGAATCAGCCCCAGCATTTT.

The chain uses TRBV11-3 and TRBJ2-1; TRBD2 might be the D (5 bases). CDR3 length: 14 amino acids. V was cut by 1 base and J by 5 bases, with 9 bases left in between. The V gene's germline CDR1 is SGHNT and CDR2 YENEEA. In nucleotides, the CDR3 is TGTGCCAGCAGCTTAGGGGGAGCGGACAATGAGCAGTTCTTC. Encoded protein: CASSLGGADNEQFF.

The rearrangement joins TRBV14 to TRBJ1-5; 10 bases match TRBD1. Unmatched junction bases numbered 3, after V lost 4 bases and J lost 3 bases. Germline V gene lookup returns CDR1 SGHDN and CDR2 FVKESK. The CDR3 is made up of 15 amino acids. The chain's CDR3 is CASSPGQGNNQPQHF. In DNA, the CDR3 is TGTGCCAGCAGCCCGGGACAGGGGAACAATCAGCCCCAGCATTTT. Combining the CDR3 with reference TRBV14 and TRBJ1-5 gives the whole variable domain EAGVTQFPSHSVIEKGQTVTLRCDPISGHDNLYWYRRVMGKEIKFLLHFVKESKQDESGMPNNRFLAERTGGTYSTLKVQPAELEDSGVYFCASSPGQGNNQPQHFGDGTRLSIL.

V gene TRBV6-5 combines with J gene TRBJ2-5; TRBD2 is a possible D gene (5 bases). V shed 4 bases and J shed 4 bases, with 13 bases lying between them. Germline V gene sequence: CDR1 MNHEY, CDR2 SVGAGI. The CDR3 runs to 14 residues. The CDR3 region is CASSLSGSGETQYF. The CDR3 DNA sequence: TGTGCCAGCAGTTTATCGGGGTCGGGAGAGACCCAGTACTTC.

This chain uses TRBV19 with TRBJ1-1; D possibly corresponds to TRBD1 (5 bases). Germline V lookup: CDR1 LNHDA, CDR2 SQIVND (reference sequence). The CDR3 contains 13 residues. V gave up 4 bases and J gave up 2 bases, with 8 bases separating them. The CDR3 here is CASSRGVNTEAFF. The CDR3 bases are TGTGCCAGTAGTAGGGGGGTAAACACTGAAGCTTTCTTT. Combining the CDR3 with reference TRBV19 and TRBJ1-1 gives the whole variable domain DGGITQSPKYLFRKEGQNVTLSCEQNLNHDAMYWYRQDPGQGLRLIYYSQIVNDFQKGDIAEGYSVSREKKESFPLTVTSAQKNPTAFYLCASSRGVNTEAFFGQGTRLTVV.

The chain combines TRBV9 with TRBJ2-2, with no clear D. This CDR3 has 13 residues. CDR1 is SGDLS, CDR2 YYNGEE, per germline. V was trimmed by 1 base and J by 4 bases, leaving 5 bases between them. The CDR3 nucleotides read TGTGCCAGCAGCGTACTTCCCACCGGGGAGCTGTTTTTT. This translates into CASSVLPTGELFF.

This CDR3 reads CASSPSNGRYPSGSFEQYV. DNA for the CDR3: TGTGCCAGCTCACCATCGAATGGAAGATATCCTTCCGGGAGTTTCGAGCAGTACGTC. This chain uses TRBV18 with TRBJ2-7; D is possibly TRBD2 (6 bases). This CDR3 region has 19 residues. Germline CDR1 reads KGHSH; CDR2 reads LQKENI. V was trimmed by 2 bases and J by 6 bases, leaving 29 bases between them.

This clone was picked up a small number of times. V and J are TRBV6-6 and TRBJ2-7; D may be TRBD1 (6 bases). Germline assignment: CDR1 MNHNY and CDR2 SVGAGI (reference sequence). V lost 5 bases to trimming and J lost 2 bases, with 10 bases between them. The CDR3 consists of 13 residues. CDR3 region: CASSPDRPYEQYV. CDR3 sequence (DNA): TGTGCCAGCAGTCCTGACAGGCCCTACGAGCAGTACGTC.

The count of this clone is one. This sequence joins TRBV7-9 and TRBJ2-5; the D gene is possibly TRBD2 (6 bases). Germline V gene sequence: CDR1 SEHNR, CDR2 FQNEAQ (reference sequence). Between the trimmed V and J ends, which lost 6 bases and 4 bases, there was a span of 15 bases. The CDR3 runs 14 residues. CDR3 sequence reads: CASSQTGLTETQYF. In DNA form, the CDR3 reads TGTGCCAGCAGTCAGACGGGACTCACAGAGACCCAGTACTTC.